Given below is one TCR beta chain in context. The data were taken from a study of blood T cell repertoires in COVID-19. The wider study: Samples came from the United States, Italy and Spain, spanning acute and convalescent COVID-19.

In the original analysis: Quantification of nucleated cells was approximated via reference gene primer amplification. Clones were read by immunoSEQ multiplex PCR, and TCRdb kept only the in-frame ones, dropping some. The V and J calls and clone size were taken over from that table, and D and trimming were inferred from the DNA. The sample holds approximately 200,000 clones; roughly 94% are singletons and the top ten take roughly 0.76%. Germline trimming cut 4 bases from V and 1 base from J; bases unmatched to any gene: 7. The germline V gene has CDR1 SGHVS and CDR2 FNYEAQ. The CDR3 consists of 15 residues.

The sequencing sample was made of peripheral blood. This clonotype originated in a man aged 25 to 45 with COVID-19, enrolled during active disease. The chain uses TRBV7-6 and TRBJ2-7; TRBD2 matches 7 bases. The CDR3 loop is CASSSTAGPSYEQYF. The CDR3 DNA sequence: TGTGCCAGCAGCTCCACAGCGGGGCCATCCTACGAGCAGTACTTC. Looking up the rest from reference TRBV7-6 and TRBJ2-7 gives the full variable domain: GAGVSQSPRYKVTKRGQDVALRCDPISGHVSLYWYRQALGQGPEFLTYFNYEAQQDKSGLPNDRFSAERPEGSISTLTIQRTEQRDSAMYRCASSSTAGPSYEQYFGPGTRLTVT.